A single sample is the source of the 19 T cell receptor beta chains below, sequenced in a study of cytotoxic CD8 clonotypes in ibrutinib-treated CLL. Repertoires were generated with immunoSEQ multiplex PCR, while TCRdb's copy carries only in-frame clones and drops some. The profile shows a few hundred thousand clones, 67% of them singletons. The sequencing used PBMCs, collected after 36 months of ibrutinib treatment. The source is a human donor with chronic lymphocytic leukemia.

The gene calls are TRBV19 and TRBJ2-6, with D possibly TRBD1 on 5 matching bases. Looked up from germline, CDR1 is LNHDA and CDR2 is SQIVND (reference sequence). The CDR3 extends over 16 amino acids. V shed 3 bases and J shed 0 bases, with 9 bases lying between them. The CDR3 sequence: CASSIDSSSGANVLTF. The DNA of the CDR3 is TGTGCCAGTAGTATCGACAGCAGCTCTGGGGCCAACGTCCTGACTTTC.

J is TRBJ1-4 and V is TRBV9; D is unclear. Looked up from germline, CDR1 is SGDLS and CDR2 is YYNGEE. V lost 2 bases to trimming and J lost 2 bases, with 13 bases between them. The CDR3 consists of 16 residues. This CDR3 is CASSVGGLGTNEKLFF. In nucleotides, the CDR3 is TGTGCCAGCAGCGTTGGCGGGCTGGGTACTAATGAAAAACTGTTTTTT.

The V call is TRBV11-2, the J call TRBJ2-5; the match to TRBD2 covers 7 bases. Trimming took 1 base from V and 5 from J; bases not matched to a gene: 10. Germline CDR1 is SGHAT and CDR2 is FQNNGV. CDR3 length: 16 amino acids. The CDR3 protein is CASSLGTGGGLETQYF. CDR3 DNA sequence: TGTGCCAGCAGCTTAGGGACCGGGGGAGGGTTGGAGACCCAGTACTTC.

V is TRBV6-1 and J is TRBJ2-1, with 10 bases aligning to TRBD2. The germline V gene encodes CDR1 MNHNS and CDR2 SASEGT. The CDR3 extends over 16 amino acids. V shed 0 bases and J 8 bases; nucleotides not matched to a gene: 7. CDR3 coding DNA: TGTGCCAGCAGTGAAGCTGGACTAGCGGTTTTCTATGAGCAGTTCTTC. Protein product: CASSEAGLAVFYEQFF.

This clone showed up just a few times. J is TRBJ2-7 and V is TRBV10-2; D is ambiguous. CDR1 is WSHSY and CDR2 is SAAADI in the germline V gene. The CDR3 is 12 residues long. V dropped 3 bases and J dropped 5 bases, with 8 bases sitting between them. Here the CDR3 DNA reads TGCGCCAGCAGTGACGGCCGTGACGAGCAGTACTTC. Amino acids: CASSDGRDEQYF.

CDR3 sequence reads: CASSNDRGPMEQFF. CDR3 DNA: TGTGCCAGCAGTAACGACAGGGGCCCCATGGAGCAGTTCTTC. J is TRBJ2-1 and V is TRBV6-5; 8 bases agree with TRBD1. CDR3 length: 14 residues. Germline V gene data show CDR1 as MNHEY and CDR2 as SVGAGI. V lost 5 bases to trimming and J lost 10 bases; unmatched junction nucleotides: 10.

The V call is TRBV7-9, the J call TRBJ2-7, with 7 bases identical to TRBD1. V shed 5 bases and J 3 bases; nucleotides not matched to a gene: 10. The germline CDR1 and CDR2 sequences are SEHNR and FQNEAQ (reference sequence). CDR3 length: 15 residues. The CDR3 sequence: CASSIPTGSSYEQYF. CDR3 bases: TGTGCCAGCAGCATACCGACAGGGAGTAGCTACGAGCAGTACTTC.

This clone was seen a handful of times. The chain recombines TRBV2 with TRBJ2-2; 7 nucleotides agree with TRBD1. This CDR3 region has 15 residues. V gave up 5 bases and J gave up 2 bases; unmatched junction bases: 5. Germline V CDR1 and CDR2: SNHLY, FYNNEI. The CDR3 protein is CASSLDRKNTGELFF. CDR3 bases: TGTGCCAGCAGTCTGGACAGGAAAAACACCGGGGAGCTGTTTTTT.

This chain uses TRBV25-1 with TRBJ1-6; possibly TRBD1 for D (5 bases). The CDR3 length is 14 residues. Germline-derived CDR1 and CDR2 are MGHDK and SYGVNS. Trimming removed 5 bases at V and 5 bases at J, with 10 bases between. Here the CDR3 reads CASSNQGHNSPLHF. In nucleotides, the CDR3 is TGTGCCAGCAGTAATCAGGGTCATAATTCACCCCTCCACTTT.

This chain joins TRBV6-1 and TRBJ1-2, with 7 bases lining up with TRBD1. The CDR3 totals 15 residues. V lost 5 bases, J lost 5 bases, and 11 bases stayed unmatched. Germline CDR1 and CDR2: MNHNS and SASEGT. The CDR3, as DNA: TGTGCCAGCAGTCTTAGTGAAAGGGGGCTATATGGCTACACCTTC. Amino acid sequence: CASSLSERGLYGYTF.

The chain carries TRBV11-2 and TRBJ2-7; 9 bases line up with TRBD2. V was clipped by 7 bases and J by 2 bases; unmatched bases: 9. The germline V gene encodes CDR1 SGHAT and CDR2 FQNNGV. This CDR3 has 15 amino acids. In DNA form, the CDR3 reads TGTGCCAGCATGGGTAGCGGGGGACTAGCCTACGAGCAGTACTTC. Protein: CASMGSGGLAYEQYF.

The rearrangement links TRBV25-1 to TRBJ1-1; 8 bases map to TRBD1. The J segment lost 3 bases and the V segment lost 6 bases, leaving 18 bases of the junction unmatched. This CDR3 spans 18 amino acids. Germline V gene lookup returns CDR1 MGHDK and CDR2 SYGVNS. CDR3 sequence reads: CASSPDRDPPWVDTEAFF. In DNA form, the CDR3 reads TGTGCCAGCAGCCCGGACAGGGACCCTCCCTGGGTGGACACTGAAGCTTTCTTT.

The chain combines TRBV9 with TRBJ2-1; D uncertain. Germline-derived CDR1 and CDR2 are SGDLS and YYNGEE. V lost 3 bases to trimming and J lost 2 bases, with 6 bases between them. The CDR3 has 13 residues. The CDR3 DNA reads TGTGCCAGCAGCGCGCCGGCCTACAATGAGCAGTTCTTC. It translates to CASSAPAYNEQFF.

A few counts support this clone. The rearrangement uses TRBV7-8 and TRBJ2-1; D call uncertain. CDR1 is SGHVS and CDR2 is FQNEAQ in the germline V gene. The CDR3 consists of 12 residues. Trimming took off 5 bases at V and 3 bases at J, with 5 bases between the two ends. CDR3 sequence reads: CASSPYYNEQFF. For the CDR3, the DNA is TGTGCCAGCAGCCCCTACTACAATGAGCAGTTCTTC.

This clone was seen a handful of times. The chain links TRBV18 to TRBJ2-7; 9 nucleotides line up with TRBD2. The CDR3 contains 14 residues. Looked up from germline, CDR1 is KGHSH and CDR2 is LQKENI. The V segment lost 3 bases and the J segment 5 bases; nucleotides outside the gene matches: 5. For the CDR3, the DNA is TGTGCCAGCTCACCGGGACTAGCTGGCGACGAGCAGTACTTC. This sequence encodes CASSPGLAGDEQYF. The entire variable domain, with the rest obtained from reference TRBV18 and TRBJ2-7, is as follows: NAGVMQNPRHLVRRRGQEARLRCSPMKGHSHVYWYRQLPEEGLKFMVYLQKENIIDESGMPKERFSAEFPKEGPSILRIQQVVRGDSAAYFCASSPGLAGDEQYFGPGTRLTVT.

This clone has at least ten counts. The V call is TRBV7-9, the J call TRBJ1-2, with TRBD1 as a possible D gene (6 bases). Germline V gene data show CDR1 as SEHNR and CDR2 as FQNEAQ (reference sequence). V lost 0 bases and J lost 0, with 11 bases in between. This CDR3 has 16 residues. Here the CDR3 DNA reads TGTGCCAGCAGCTTAGCCTCCGGACAGACTAACTATGGCTACACCTTC. It codes for CASSLASGQTNYGYTF.

The chain links TRBV19 to TRBJ2-2; the D is unclear. CDR3 length equals 10 residues. From germline, CDR1 is LNHDA and CDR2 SQIVND (reference sequence). Trimming left V 5 bases short and J 8 bases short, with 3 bases between. CDR3 protein: CASSQGELFF. The CDR3 region has the DNA TGTGCCAGTAGTCAGGGGGAGCTGTTTTTT. The full variable domain, in which reference TRBV19 and TRBJ2-2 provide the parts outside the CDR3, is DGGITQSPKYLFRKEGQNVTLSCEQNLNHDAMYWYRQDPGQGLRLIYYSQIVNDFQKGDIAEGYSVSREKKESFPLTVTSAQKNPTAFYLCASSQGELFFGEGSRLTVL.

The chain links TRBV5-6 to TRBJ2-7; no clear D gene. CDR3 size: 14 residues. Germline V gene data show CDR1 as SGHDT and CDR2 as YYEEEE. The V and J ends lost 0 bases and 0 bases respectively, with 7 bases between them. This CDR3 reads CASSLAPSSYEQYF. CDR3 DNA sequence: TGTGCCAGCAGCTTGGCCCCTAGCTCCTACGAGCAGTACTTC.

This sequence joins TRBV9 and TRBJ1-1; maybe TRBD1 (5 bases). Germline CDR1 reads SGDLS; CDR2 reads YYNGEE. The CDR3 has 16 amino acids. Trimming pared 2 bases from V and 5 bases from J, leaving 19 bases between. CDR3 sequence reads: CASSVHPGPLGTEAFF. In DNA form, the CDR3 reads TGTGCCAGCAGCGTCCACCCGGGGCCCCTGGGAACTGAAGCTTTCTTT.